This T cell receptor beta chain derives from a study of T cells in tuberculosis (dated by TCRdb to about 2018). In terms of the full investigation: In the study, CD1B tetramers and high-throughput TCR immunosequencing were combined to characterize T cells specific for the mycobacterial lipid antigen glucose monomycolate (GMM). In a South African clinical cohort, IGRA-negative adolescents, IGRA-positive adolescents with latent tuberculosis and adults with active tuberculosis were compared, with ten people in each group. General study outcomes and caveats: With the diverse GMM-specific repertoire as input, a classifier achieved roughly 89% accuracy (AUROC about 0.93), whereas GEM motif frequencies as input gave approximately 70% accuracy. Smaller NN-distances were partly driven by shorter CDR3-alpha lengths in active tuberculosis patients, and statistical significance was not reached for the TCR-beta difference. Which clinical samples got chosen depended on the availability of cryopreserved specimens, and the active tuberculosis cases were adults, whereas the controls were adolescents. Compared with IGRA-negative controls, TCR-alpha repertoires from active tuberculosis had smaller mean NN-distances to GMM-specific TCRs, which suggests that these TCRs underwent clonal expansion.

Note on this clone: The antigen it binds to is not known. No base-level quality is on record; no much larger clone is a single base apart.

At study entry, a tuberculin skin test and the QuantiFERON-TB GOLD In-Tube IGRA were used to screen adolescents for latent tuberculosis infection. Immunosequencing of unsorted cryopreserved PBMC covered, on average, about 91,000 T cells per clinical donor. Eleven high schools in the Worcester region of the Western Cape, South Africa, served as enrollment sites for adolescents aged 12 to 18 years. Around 10 M. tuberculosis-infected adolescents and around ten uninfected adolescents were selected, with the two groups matched for age and sex. Adolescent PBMC were isolated from freshly drawn heparinized blood by density centrifugation and cryopreserved. The immunoSEQ multiplex PCR assay was used to generate TCR libraries, with TCR-beta and/or TCR-alpha/delta assays applied to each sample. The Illumina high-throughput platform was used to sequence the amplified TCR libraries. In the original analysis: Clustering and dimensionality reduction were performed using pairwise TCRdist distances among GMM-specific receptors from ex vivo sorted or in vitro expanded T cells. The score assigned to each clinical repertoire was mean NN-distance, meaning the average TCRdist to the nearest 10% of tetramer-positive reference sequences. To compute GEM TCR motif frequency, the fraction of unique TCRs matching known GEM sequences by V/J usage and CDR3 length was calculated. Linear discriminant analysis with leave-one-out cross-validation, implemented in scikit-learn, was used to classify active tuberculosis. Not all clones reach the TCRdb copy of this immuneACCESS table, which keeps in-frame sequences only. Checked studies attribute under half of the gap to unresolved V genes and leave the rest unexplained. The DNA was the basis for D and trimming; V, J and clone size are from that table. The sample table shows 35,000 to 45,000 clones, and approximately 94% are seen once. 1.5% to 2% of the sample lies in the top ten.

The germline V gene supplies CDR1 SGHRS and CDR2 YFSETQ. There are 16 amino acids in the CDR3, from cysteine to phenylalanine inclusive. Only the CDR3 part of the read is kept: 48 bases, read in frame from the first base. Trimming removed 3 bases from V and 7 bases from J; the gene matches leave 7 bases unexplained. This clonotype was sampled from a donor aged 10-29 years with latent tuberculosis or without tuberculosis infection. Some clones in this sample may be carry-over from other donors' samples. Specimen: PBMCs. The sequence joins TRBV5-1 to TRBJ2-1, with 13 central nucleotides matching TRBD2. The CDR3 has the sequence CASSSGLAGDMNEQFF. The DNA sequence is given as TGCGCCAGCAGCTCTGGACTAGCGGGAGACATGAATGAGCAGTTCTTC.